One sample yielded the 12 T cell receptor beta chains listed below, sequenced in a study of T cell responses to AZD1222 COVID-19 vaccine. Produced via immunoSEQ multiplex PCR; TCRdb's table is partial and in-frame only. Of approximately 150,000 clones listed, over 85% are singletons. Sequencing used peripheral blood, obtained 28 days after the second AZD1222 dose. The receptors come from an adult who received the AZD1222 COVID-19 vaccine.

The gene calls are TRBV10-3 and TRBJ1-1; D is unclear. This CDR3 comprises 14 residues. Trimming took off 3 bases at V and 5 bases at J, with 13 bases between the two ends. The germline gives CDR1 ENHRY, CDR2 SYGVKD. CDR3 sequence: CAISDASGETEAFF. CDR3 nucleotides: TGTGCCATCAGTGACGCCAGCGGGGAGACTGAAGCTTTCTTT.

The V and J genes are TRBV19 and TRBJ2-2, with D unclear. The CDR3 runs 13 residues. Trimming removed 11 bases from V and 6 bases from J, with 16 bases in between. Germline loops: CDR1 LNHDA, CDR2 SQIVND (reference sequence). The CDR3 sequence is CACEQPYAGELFF. The CDR3 bases are TGTGCCTGCGAGCAGCCCTATGCCGGGGAGCTGTTTTTT.

The chain carries TRBV6-2 or TRBV6-3 and TRBJ2-2; no clear D. CDR3 size: 14 residues. The germline CDR1 and CDR2 sequences are MNHEY and SVGEGT. Trimming removed 3 bases from V and 1 base from J, with 6 bases in between. This chain's CDR3 is CASSYYQNTGELFF. DNA for the CDR3: TGTGCCAGCAGTTATTACCAGAACACCGGGGAGCTGTTTTTT.

This clone was seen just once. V is TRBV6-6 and J is TRBJ1-3, with a possible D match to TRBD1 (6 bases). The CDR3 consists of 13 residues. Germline V gives CDR1 MNHNY, CDR2 SVGAGI (reference sequence). Trimming left V 10 bases short and J 2 bases short, with 12 bases between. CDR3 region: CATSTGPGNTIYF. The CDR3 nucleotides read TGTGCCACCTCGACAGGACCTGGAAACACCATATATTTT.

This clone has more than one count but fewer than ten. V usage is TRBV30 and J usage is TRBJ2-3, with D perhaps matching TRBD1 or TRBD2 (6 bases each). The CDR3 is 13 amino acids. The V and J ends lost 2 bases and 2 bases respectively, with 8 bases between them. Germline V CDR1 and CDR2: GTSNPN, SVGIG (reference sequence). The CDR3 protein is CAWSRGATDTQYF. CDR3 nucleotides: TGTGCCTGGAGTAGGGGGGCCACAGATACGCAGTATTTT.

This clone was picked up a small number of times. CDR3 sequence: CASSKPTGDLETQYF. Here the CDR3 DNA reads TGTGCCAGCAGTAAGCCTACCGGGGACCTGGAGACCCAGTACTTC. V and J are TRBV6-5 and TRBJ2-5; D assignment may be TRBD1 or TRBD2 (5 bases each). V lost 5 bases and J lost 5, with 18 bases in between. Germline values: CDR1 MNHEY, CDR2 SVGAGI. The CDR3 is 15 residues long.

The J gene is TRBJ1-5, the V gene TRBV11-2; tentatively, D is TRBD1 (6 bases). Germline V gene data show CDR1 as SGHAT and CDR2 as FQNNGV. CDR3 size: 17 residues. V dropped 2 bases and J dropped 2 bases, with 16 bases sitting between them. CDR3: CASSLHSTGLGNQPQHF. The DNA for the CDR3 is TGTGCCAGCAGCTTACATAGTACAGGGCTTGGCAATCAGCCCCAGCATTTT. The whole variable domain, filled in from reference TRBV11-2 and TRBJ1-5, reads EAGVAQSPRYKIIEKRQSVAFWCNPISGHATLYWYQQILGQGPKLLIQFQNNGVVDDSQLPKDRFSAERLKGVDSTLKIQPAKLEDSAVYLCASSLHSTGLGNQPQHFGDGTRLSIL.

The rearrangement joins TRBV4-2 to TRBJ1-4, with D unclear. The V gene's germline CDR1 is LGHNA and CDR2 YNFKEQ. Trimming pared 5 bases from V and 7 bases from J, leaving 11 bases between. The CDR3 length is 13 residues. This CDR3 reads CASSIDAGEKLFF. As DNA, the CDR3 is TGTGCCAGCAGCATAGATGCGGGTGAAAAACTGTTTTTT.

The CDR3 DNA follows: TGCGCCAGCAGCTTGGTAGGGGGGGTTACTGAAGCTTTCTTT. Translating gives CASSLVGGVTEAFF. The chain employs TRBV5-1 and TRBJ1-1; maybe TRBD1 (6 bases). The V gene's germline CDR1 is SGHRS and CDR2 YFSETQ. V was cut by 0 bases and J by 5 bases, with 11 bases left in between. The CDR3 contains 14 residues.

This chain joins TRBV19 and TRBJ1-5; the match to TRBD1 covers 7 bases. CDR3 size: 14 residues. Looked up from germline, CDR1 is LNHDA and CDR2 is SQIVND (reference sequence). The V segment lost 3 bases and the J segment 4 bases; nucleotides outside the gene matches: 3. CDR3 in DNA: TGTGCCAGTAGTATGGGACAGATAAATCAGCCCCAGCATTTT. Translating it yields CASSMGQINQPQHF.

The J gene is TRBJ2-1, the V gene TRBV4-1; TRBD2 might be the D (5 bases). V gave up 7 bases and J gave up 8 bases, with 12 bases separating them. There are 12 residues in the CDR3. Germline loops: CDR1 MGHRA, CDR2 YSYEKL. The CDR3 loop reads CASTSSRDEQFF. In DNA, the CDR3 is TGCGCCAGCACCTCATCGAGGGATGAGCAGTTCTTC.

The CDR3 loop reads CASSLFRGQRNTEAFF. CDR3 in DNA: TGTGCCAGCAGCTTGTTTAGGGGTCAGAGGAACACTGAAGCTTTCTTT. The chain combines TRBV5-8 with TRBJ1-1; a possible D gene is TRBD1 (5 bases). V shed 1 base and J shed 1 base, with 14 bases lying between them. The germline V gene encodes CDR1 SGHTS and CDR2 YDEGEE. This CDR3 region has 16 residues.